This entry lists 13 T cell receptor beta chains sequenced from one sample in a study of T-cell reconstitution after alpha-beta-depleted transplantation in children. Molecular barcoding with unique molecular identifiers was used for the TCRbeta library. TCRdb recomputed calls from the PCR reads with MiXCR, one row per CDR3 protein. This sample has 200,000 to 250,000 distinct CDR3 sequences, with 8% to 10% found just once. This material consisted of PBMCs from the stem cell graft donor, taken from the stem cell graft. These receptors were taken from a human donor who donated a stem cell graft to a child with acute lymphoblastic leukemia.

This clonotype was observed a few times. This sequence joins TRBV27 and TRBJ2-1, with TRBD1 matching over 8 bases. Germline-derived CDR1 and CDR2 are MNHEY and SMNVEV (reference sequence). Trimming cost V 3 bases and J 2 bases; bases outside gene matches: 24. The CDR3 runs 22 residues. CDR3 DNA: TGTGCCAGCAGTTTTCGTATAAGGTTGCAGGGGGCCAGGATTCCCCCCTACAATGAGCAGTTCTTC. Translated, it gives CASSFRIRLQGARIPPYNEQFF.

The table lists this clonotype with many counts. This sequence joins TRBV27 and TRBJ1-1; perhaps TRBD1 as D (6 bases). Trimming pared 5 bases from V and 5 bases from J, leaving 24 bases between. There are 17 residues in the CDR3. CDR1 and CDR2 (germline): MNHEY, SMNVEV (reference sequence). The CDR3 nucleotides read TGTGCCAGCAGTCCCCGTCTTGGCAGGGGCAGGGCAACTGAAGCTTTCTTT. The encoded protein is CASSPRLGRGRATEAFF.

A few counts support this clonotype. The rearrangement uses TRBV5-1 and TRBJ2-2; 7 bases align to TRBD1. This CDR3 has 18 residues. In germline, CDR1 is SGHRS, CDR2 YFSETQ. Trimming cost V 1 base and J 0 bases; bases outside gene matches: 9. The CDR3 DNA sequence: TGCGCCAGCAGCTTGACCGGGACAGAGCGTTCGAACACCGGGGAGCTGTTTTTT. Amino acid sequence: CASSLTGTERSNTGELFF.

This clonotype was recorded many times. The J gene is TRBJ2-2, the V gene TRBV3-1, with 8 bases lining up with TRBD1. The CDR3 runs to 19 residues. Trimming cost V 0 bases and J 2 bases; bases outside gene matches: 11. Per the germline V gene, CDR1 is LGHDT and CDR2 is YNNKEL (reference sequence). The CDR3 bases are TGTGCCAGCAGCCAAGAAAATATTCCGGGACAGGCCAACACCGGGGAGCTGTTTTTT. This gives the protein CASSQENIPGQANTGELFF.

This clonotype was counted between two and nine times. The chain couples TRBV12-3 or TRBV12-4 to TRBJ1-4, with D uncertain. This CDR3 is 15 amino acids long. Trimming took 5 bases from V and 6 from J, leaving 16 bases between them. The CDR3 region is CASSIRTGGYEKLFF. The CDR3 coding sequence is TGTGCCAGCAGTATCCGGACGGGCGGATATGAAAAACTGTTTTTT.

The chain joins TRBV5-1 to TRBJ1-1; D is ambiguous. In germline, CDR1 is SGHRS, CDR2 YFSETQ. V shed 0 bases and J shed 6 bases, with 9 bases lying between them. The CDR3 loop spans 13 amino acids. For the CDR3, the DNA is TGCGCCAGCAGCTTGGCCCCCTTGGCTGAAGCTTTCTTT. Protein sequence: CASSLAPLAEAFF.

V and J are TRBV7-9 and TRBJ2-7; 8 nucleotides agree with TRBD1. This CDR3 is 15 amino acids long. CDR1 and CDR2 (germline): SEHNR, FQNEAQ (reference sequence). V was pared by 4 bases and J by 4 bases, with 9 bases of the junction left unmatched. CDR3 residues: CASSSQGGRIYEQYF. For the CDR3, the DNA is TGTGCCAGCAGCTCACAGGGGGGCAGGATATACGAGCAGTACTTC. The variable domain in full, with the rest retrieved from reference TRBV7-9 and TRBJ2-7, is DTGVSQNPRHKITKRGQNVTFRCDPISEHNRLYWYRQTLGQGPEFLTYFQNEAQLEKSRLLSDRFSAERPKGSFSTLEIQRTEQGDSAMYLCASSSQGGRIYEQYFGPGTRLTVT.

This clonotype came up a few times. The CDR3 is CSADGGGQETQYF. The CDR3 DNA sequence: TGCAGCGCTGACGGCGGGGGGCAAGAGACCCAGTACTTC. This chain joins TRBV29-1 and TRBJ2-5; TRBD2 matches 8 bases. The trim removed 7 bases at V and 2 bases at J, leaving 6 bases unmatched. The CDR3 consists of 13 residues. CDR1 and CDR2 from the germline V gene are SQVTM and ANQGSEA.

This clonotype was recorded at least ten times. The V call is TRBV5-1, the J call TRBJ2-1, with 7 bases matching TRBD1. CDR1 SGHRS and CDR2 YFSETQ come from the germline V gene. This CDR3 has 13 amino acids. J was trimmed by 7 bases and V by 10 bases; bases with no gene match: 11. The CDR3 region has the DNA TGCGCCGGGGGTGAGACAGGGCGGAATGAGCAGTTCTTC. Translating it yields CAGGETGRNEQFF.

This clonotype appeared many times. The chain links TRBV7-6 to TRBJ2-1; 15 nucleotides match TRBD2. This CDR3 region has 15 residues. Germline V lookup: CDR1 SGHVS, CDR2 FNYEAQ. Trimming cost V 2 bases and J 9 bases; bases outside gene matches: 2. The CDR3 region is CASSLRTSGGGEQFF. The CDR3 coding sequence is TGTGCCAGCAGCTTACGGACTAGCGGGGGGGGTGAGCAGTTCTTC. Using reference TRBV7-6 and TRBJ2-1 for the parts outside the CDR3, the full variable domain is GAGVSQSPRYKVTKRGQDVALRCDPISGHVSLYWYRQALGQGPEFLTYFNYEAQQDKSGLPNDRFSAERPEGSISTLTIQRTEQRDSAMYRCASSLRTSGGGEQFFGPGTRLTVL.

A few counts support this clonotype. The chain recombines TRBV5-1 with TRBJ2-1; TRBD1 matches at 11 bases. The CDR3 sequence is 15 residues long. CDR1 SGHRS and CDR2 YFSETQ come from the germline V gene. V was pared by 3 bases and J by 5 bases, with 4 bases of the junction left unmatched. CDR3 amino acids: CASSSGQGGNNEQFF. The CDR3, as DNA: TGCGCCAGCAGCTCGGGACAGGGGGGTAACAATGAGCAGTTCTTC. The entire variable domain, with the rest obtained from reference TRBV5-1 and TRBJ2-1, is as follows: KAGVTQTPRYLIKTRGQQVTLSCSPISGHRSVSWYQQTPGQGLQFLFEYFSETQRNKGNFPGRFSGRQFSNSRSEMNVSTLELGDSALYLCASSSGQGGNNEQFFGPGTRLTVL.

DNA of the CDR3: TGCGCCAGCAGCTTTCCTAGCGGAAAAGAGACCCAGTACTTC. It translates to CASSFPSGKETQYF. This chain connects TRBV5-1 to TRBJ2-5, with TRBD2 matching over 7 bases. The germline V gene encodes CDR1 SGHRS and CDR2 YFSETQ. The V gene end was trimmed by 2 bases and the J gene end by 3 bases; junction bases not matched to a gene: 4. CDR3 size: 14 residues.

This clonotype was seen once. The V and J genes are TRBV7-2 and TRBJ2-6; a weak D match, TRBD1 (5 bases). Germline CDR1 SGHTA, CDR2 FQGNSA. The CDR3 runs to 15 residues. V dropped 5 bases and J dropped 0 bases, with 8 bases sitting between them. In nucleotides, the CDR3 is TGTGCCAGCAGCCGAGGACACTCTGGGGCCAACGTCCTGACTTTC. Its translation is CASSRGHSGANVLTF.